The source of this T cell receptor beta chain is a study of blood T cell repertoires in COVID-19. The CDR3 contains 14 residues. Looked up from germline, CDR1 is SGHNT and CDR2 is YYREEE (reference sequence). The V end was cut by 1 base, the J end by 3 bases, with 8 bases between. Sequenced by immunoSEQ multiplex PCR; TCRdb stores in-frame clones only, minus some. The table records about 240,000 clones, roughly four fifths of them present only once. This receptor was obtained from a woman between 35 and 50 years old who had been exposed to COVID-19. Material: PBMCs or T cells enriched from blood (not recorded which). The chain links TRBV5-4 to TRBJ1-3; D not certain. The CDR3 region is CASSLLSSGNTIYF. The CDR3 DNA reads as TGTGCCAGCAGCTTGTTGAGTAGTGGAAACACCATATATTTT.